The 9 T cell receptor beta chains below come from one sample, sequenced in a study of control samples from healthy donors and cancer patients. The protocol was immunoSEQ multiplex PCR, while the TCRdb copy is restricted to in-frame clones and leaves out a portion. This table holds roughly 120,000 clones, less than 95% found once. The sample was blood. The source is a man in his thirties or forties in good health.

The chain recombines TRBV9 with TRBJ1-6, with 7 positions matching TRBD1. Trimming at V came to 3 bases and at J to 5 bases, leaving 5 bases not matched to a gene. Germline V gene lookup returns CDR1 SGDLS and CDR2 YYNGEE. This CDR3 contains 15 residues. The CDR3 protein is CASSARDSNNSPLHF. The CDR3 DNA is TGTGCCAGCAGCGCCCGGGACAGTAATAATTCACCCCTCCACTTT.

The chain recombines TRBV6-5 with TRBJ1-1; 8 nucleotides line up with TRBD1. Germline V CDR1 and CDR2: MNHEY, SVGAGI. After removal of 2 bases from V and 5 bases from J, the junction contained 7 bases not matched to a gene. The CDR3 runs to 15 residues. CDR3 sequence reads: CASSYEGRGRTEAFF. The CDR3 DNA reads as TGTGCCAGCAGTTACGAGGGCAGGGGGCGGACTGAAGCTTTCTTT.

Regarding this clone: Sequence at one end of the junction differs from germline and may be a read error. CDR3 bases: TGTGCCAGCAGTCCGGGCGGGGGACGCACATATACGCAGTATTTT. It encodes CASSPGGGRTYTQYF. The V call is TRBV27, the J call TRBJ2-3; TRBD2 aligns across 7 bases. This CDR3 spans 15 amino acids. CDR1 and CDR2 from the germline V gene are MNHEY and SMNVEV (reference sequence).

The V and J genes are TRBV4-3 and TRBJ2-7, with 13 bases aligning to TRBD2. V was pared by 0 bases and J by 4 bases, with 0 bases of the junction left unmatched. The CDR3 covers 15 residues. Germline V lookup: CDR1 LGHNA, CDR2 YSLEER. The CDR3, as DNA: TGCGCCAGCAGCCAAGAGACTAGCGGGGGGTACGAGCAGTACTTC. It encodes CASSQETSGGYEQYF.

This rearrangement joins TRBV7-2 to TRBJ1-5, with 8 bases identical to TRBD1. This CDR3 is 15 amino acids long. Germline CDR1 SGHTA, CDR2 FQGNSA. V gave up 5 bases and J gave up 5 bases; unmatched junction bases: 8. The DNA of the CDR3 is TGTGCCAGCAGCCCCCGGACAGGGAATTATCAGCCCCAGCATTTT. The encoded protein is CASSPRTGNYQPQHF. Filled out from reference TRBV7-2 and TRBJ1-5, the complete variable domain reads GAGVSQSPSNKVTEKGKDVELRCDPISGHTALYWYRQSLGQGLEFLIYFQGNSAPDKSGLPSDRFSAERTGGSVSTLTIQRTQQEDSAVYLCASSPRTGNYQPQHFGDGTRLSIL.

The chain recombines TRBV6-5 with TRBJ1-1; D might be TRBD1 (6 bases). This CDR3 spans 14 amino acids. Germline values: CDR1 MNHEY, CDR2 SVGAGI. Trimming left V 3 bases short and J 6 bases short, with 14 bases between. CDR3 residues: CASSYTGRVAEAFF. CDR3 nucleotides: TGTGCCAGCAGTTATACAGGGAGGGTGGCTGAAGCTTTCTTT.

This chain links TRBV19 with TRBJ2-7; D gene uncertain. The ends were cut back, 3 bases at V and 6 bases at J, with 9 bases in the middle. This CDR3 spans 12 amino acids. CDR1 is LNHDA and CDR2 is SQIVND in the germline V gene (reference sequence). The CDR3 spells CASSMGWGEQYF. The CDR3 DNA is TGTGCCAGTAGTATGGGCTGGGGCGAGCAGTACTTC.

V is TRBV27 and J is TRBJ2-1, with TRBD2 matching 9 bases. The trim removed 6 bases at V and 8 bases at J, leaving 14 bases unmatched. The germline gives CDR1 MNHEY, CDR2 SMNVEV (reference sequence). The CDR3 has 16 residues. For the CDR3, the DNA is TGTGCCAGCAGCCGCCTCCCGAGGGCGGGGGGGCATGAGCAGTTCTTC. It yields the protein CASSRLPRAGGHEQFF.

This clone was seen a single time. Here the CDR3 DNA reads TGCGCCAGCAGTGAGTCGACAGATACGCAGTATTTT. Amino acids: CASSESTDTQYF. This chain links TRBV10-1 with TRBJ2-3; D unclear. Germline assignment: CDR1 WNHNN and CDR2 SYGVQD (reference sequence). Trimming shortened V by 0 bases and J by 3 bases, and 1 base separated the two germline ends. The CDR3 contains 12 residues.